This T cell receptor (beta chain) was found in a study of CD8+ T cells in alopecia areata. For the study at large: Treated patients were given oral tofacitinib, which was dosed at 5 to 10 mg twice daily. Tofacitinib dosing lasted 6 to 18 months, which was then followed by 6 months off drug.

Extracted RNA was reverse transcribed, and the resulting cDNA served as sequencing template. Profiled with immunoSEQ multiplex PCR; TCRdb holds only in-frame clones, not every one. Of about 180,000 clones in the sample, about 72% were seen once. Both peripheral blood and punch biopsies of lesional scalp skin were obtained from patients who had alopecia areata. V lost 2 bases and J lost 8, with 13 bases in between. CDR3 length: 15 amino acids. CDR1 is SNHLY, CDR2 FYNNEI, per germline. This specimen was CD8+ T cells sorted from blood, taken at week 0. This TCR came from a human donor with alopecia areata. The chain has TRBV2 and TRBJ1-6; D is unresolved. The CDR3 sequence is CASSEKQARDSPLHF. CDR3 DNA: TGTGCCAGCAGTGAAAAGCAGGCTCGGGATTCACCCCTCCACTTT.